This T cell receptor (beta chain) was sequenced during a study of CD8+CD57+ T cells in acquired aplastic anemia. Study results and caveats: The CD8+ Simpson's diversity of patients and controls was not significantly different. Around 27 CD8+ CDR3 sequences occurred in both the patients and the controls.

Concerning this clonotype itself: Its antigen is undetermined. One end of the junction is discordant with germline, which a read error may explain.

The template for TCR beta VDJ and CDR3 sequence profiling was genomic DNA. TCRdb reprocessed the reads with MiXCR, giving one entry per CDR3 protein. Among under 75,000 distinct CDR3 sequences listed, around half were seen once. The CDR3 covers 11 residues. Germline CDR1 and CDR2: MGHDK and SYGVNS. The specimen sequenced was sorted CD4+, CD8+, or CD8+CD57+ T cells (not recorded which) from PBMCs. This clonotype originated in a human donor in good health, serving as a control. This sequence joins TRBV25-1 and TRBJ1-5, with no clear D. In nucleotides, the CDR3 is TGTGCCCCAGATAGCAATCGGCCCCAGCATTTT. Residues: CAPDSNRPQHF.